A single sample gave rise to the 14 T cell receptor beta chains below, sequenced in a study of blood T cell repertoires in COVID-19. Profiling relied on immunoSEQ multiplex PCR, and the TCRdb table lists in-frame clones only, not all of them. This table has roughly 180,000 clones, around 90% appearing once. The sample taken for sequencing was PBMCs or T cells enriched from blood (not recorded which). All receptors come from a woman aged 30 to 39 who had recovered from COVID-19.

The rearrangement joins TRBV5-1 to TRBJ2-1, with D maybe TRBD2 (5 bases). From germline, CDR1 is SGHRS and CDR2 YFSETQ. This CDR3 spans 16 amino acids. V was trimmed by 3 bases and J by 2 bases, leaving 15 bases between them. The CDR3 sequence is CASSSPGGFTYNEQFF. The CDR3 nucleotides are TGCGCCAGCAGCTCACCGGGCGGGTTCACCTACAATGAGCAGTTCTTC.

The chain has TRBV19 and TRBJ1-1; D gene uncertain. V lost 8 bases, J lost 3 bases, and 7 bases lay in between. The CDR3 contains 11 residues. CDR1 is LNHDA, CDR2 SQIVND, per germline (reference sequence). DNA of the CDR3: TGTGCCAGTTTGACACACACTGAAGCTTTCTTT. This codes for CASLTHTEAFF. Complete variable domain (other parts from reference TRBV19 and TRBJ1-1): DGGITQSPKYLFRKEGQNVTLSCEQNLNHDAMYWYRQDPGQGLRLIYYSQIVNDFQKGDIAEGYSVSREKKESFPLTVTSAQKNPTAFYLCASLTHTEAFFGQGTRLTVV.

The gene calls are TRBV19 and TRBJ1-5; D uncertain. This CDR3 has 14 amino acids. V lost 2 bases to trimming and J lost 2 bases, with 7 bases between them. CDR1 and CDR2 from the germline V gene are LNHDA and SQIVND (reference sequence). This CDR3 reads CASSIMRGNQPQHF. CDR3 sequence (DNA): TGTGCCAGTAGTATAATGAGGGGCAATCAGCCCCAGCATTTT. Together with reference TRBV19 and TRBJ1-5, the CDR3 gives the full variable domain: DGGITQSPKYLFRKEGQNVTLSCEQNLNHDAMYWYRQDPGQGLRLIYYSQIVNDFQKGDIAEGYSVSREKKESFPLTVTSAQKNPTAFYLCASSIMRGNQPQHFGDGTRLSIL.

The V gene is TRBV7-3, the J gene TRBJ2-5; the D gene is possibly TRBD2 (6 bases). This CDR3 has 13 amino acids. V was shortened by 5 bases and J by 4 bases, with 11 bases between the two germline ends. Germline values: CDR1 SGHTA, CDR2 FQGTGA. CDR3: CASSEMGGETQYF. In DNA, the CDR3 is TGTGCCAGCAGCGAGATGGGGGGAGAGACCCAGTACTTC.

CDR3 DNA: TGTGCCAGCTCCCCTACAGGGTACAAGGCCGGGGAGCTGTTTTTT. Translating it yields CASSPTGYKAGELFF. The rearrangement joins TRBV18 to TRBJ2-2, with D maybe TRBD1 (6 bases). Trimming pared 6 bases from V and 6 bases from J, leaving 17 bases between. The CDR3 runs to 15 residues. Looked up from germline, CDR1 is KGHSH and CDR2 is LQKENI.

The V gene is TRBV21-1, the J gene TRBJ1-5; the D call TRBD1 from the table was never checked on the DNA. TRBV21-1 is a recognized pseudogene. The CDR3 is 17 amino acids. The CDR3 sequence is CASSKDRPNFLNQPQHF. The CDR3 DNA reads TGTGCCAGCAGCAAAGACAGACCCAACTTCCTAAATCAGCCCCAGCATTTT.

The chain couples TRBV9 to TRBJ2-7, with D unresolved. This CDR3 contains 15 residues. V was cut by 0 bases and J by 0 bases, with 10 bases left in between. Per germline, CDR1 SGDLS and CDR2 YYNGEE. Here the CDR3 reads CASSVAGTHSYEQYF. The DNA for the CDR3 is TGTGCCAGCAGCGTAGCTGGCACCCACTCCTACGAGCAGTACTTC.

This sequence joins TRBV11-2 and TRBJ2-1; 11 bases are a match to TRBD1. V was pared by 6 bases and J by 7 bases, with 5 bases of the junction left unmatched. This CDR3 has 14 residues. The V gene's germline CDR1 is SGHAT and CDR2 FQNNGV. CDR3 nucleotide sequence: TGTGCCAGCAGGTCCGGGACAGGGGGAAATGAGCAGTTCTTC. Its translation is CASRSGTGGNEQFF.

The J gene is TRBJ1-3, the V gene TRBV19; perhaps TRBD1 as D (6 bases). The CDR3 runs to 13 residues. CDR1 and CDR2 from the germline V gene are LNHDA and SQIVND (reference sequence). V was shortened by 6 bases and J by 0 bases, with 6 bases between the two germline ends. The CDR3 loop reads CASRQGSGNTIYF. The CDR3 nucleotides are TGTGCCAGTAGACAGGGCTCTGGAAACACCATATATTTT.

This clone appeared a single time. This rearrangement joins TRBV5-1 to TRBJ1-4; no clear D gene. Germline V gene data show CDR1 as SGHRS and CDR2 as YFSETQ. The CDR3 runs to 15 residues. V lost 0 bases, J lost 0 bases, and 6 bases lay in between. CDR3 sequence: CASSLGGATNEKLFF. CDR3 DNA sequence: TGCGCCAGCAGCTTGGGCGGAGCAACTAATGAAAAACTGTTTTTT.

V is TRBV7-3 and J is TRBJ2-7; 8 nucleotides agree with TRBD1. The CDR3 is made up of 16 amino acids. V dropped 2 bases and J dropped 2; count of bases not matched to a gene: 8. Germline values: CDR1 SGHTA, CDR2 FQGTGA. CDR3 nucleotides: TGTGCCAGCAGCTTAGACCAGGGGGCCGTGACCTACGAGCAGTACTTC. It encodes CASSLDQGAVTYEQYF.

This clone was seen more than once but under ten times. CDR3 DNA sequence: TGTGCCAGCAGCTTAGTAACAGGACAGTACGAGCAGTACTTC. This encodes CASSLVTGQYEQYF. The genes are TRBV7-9 and TRBJ2-7; a possible D gene is TRBD1 (6 bases). The CDR3 extends over 14 amino acids. Germline CDR1 and CDR2: SEHNR and FQNEAQ (reference sequence). V dropped 1 base and J dropped 4 bases, with 11 bases sitting between them.

The V call is TRBV7-2, the J call TRBJ1-1; 7 bases match TRBD1. After removal of 5 bases from V and 6 bases from J, the junction contained 6 bases not matched to a gene. Germline loops: CDR1 SGHTA, CDR2 FQGNSA. This CDR3 has 13 residues. Written as DNA, the CDR3 is TGTGCCAGCAGCCGGCCACAGGGGTCTGAAGCTTTCTTT. It specifies CASSRPQGSEAFF. Full variable domain (outside the CDR3, taken from reference TRBV7-2 and TRBJ1-1): GAGVSQSPSNKVTEKGKDVELRCDPISGHTALYWYRQSLGQGLEFLIYFQGNSAPDKSGLPSDRFSAERTGGSVSTLTIQRTQQEDSAVYLCASSRPQGSEAFFGQGTRLTVV.

The rearrangement uses TRBV7-9 and TRBJ2-1; TRBD2 agrees at 15 bases. CDR3 length: 19 amino acids. In germline, CDR1 is SEHNR, CDR2 FQNEAQ (reference sequence). Losses at the gene ends were 4 bases for V and 4 bases for J; bases not matched to a gene: 11. The CDR3 here is CASSSFRTSGGANYNEQFF. In DNA form, the CDR3 reads TGTGCCAGCAGCTCCTTTAGGACTAGCGGGGGGGCGAATTACAATGAGCAGTTCTTC. The full variable domain, its missing parts supplied by reference TRBV7-9 and TRBJ2-1, is DTGVSQNPRHKITKRGQNVTFRCDPISEHNRLYWYRQTLGQGPEFLTYFQNEAQLEKSRLLSDRFSAERPKGSFSTLEIQRTEQGDSAMYLCASSSFRTSGGANYNEQFFGPGTRLTVL.